Described below is a single T cell receptor (beta chain) sequence and its context. The sample originates from a study of blood T cell repertoires in COVID-19. The table came from immunoSEQ multiplex PCR; TCRdb's copy has only in-frame clones and leaves some out. There are under 300,000 clones in the sample; 82% occur only once, and 4.9% lies in the top ten. Per the germline V gene, CDR1 is SGHTA and CDR2 is FQGNSA. V shed 3 bases and J shed 12 bases, with 12 bases lying between them. The CDR3 is 12 amino acids. This chain links TRBV7-2 with TRBJ2-1; perhaps TRBD1 as D (6 bases). The sequence derives from a woman older than 75 with active or convalescent COVID-19. What was sequenced was peripheral blood. CDR3 sequence: CASSLDSLWQFF. DNA for the CDR3: TGTGCCAGCAGCTTGGACAGTCTCTGGCAGTTCTTC.